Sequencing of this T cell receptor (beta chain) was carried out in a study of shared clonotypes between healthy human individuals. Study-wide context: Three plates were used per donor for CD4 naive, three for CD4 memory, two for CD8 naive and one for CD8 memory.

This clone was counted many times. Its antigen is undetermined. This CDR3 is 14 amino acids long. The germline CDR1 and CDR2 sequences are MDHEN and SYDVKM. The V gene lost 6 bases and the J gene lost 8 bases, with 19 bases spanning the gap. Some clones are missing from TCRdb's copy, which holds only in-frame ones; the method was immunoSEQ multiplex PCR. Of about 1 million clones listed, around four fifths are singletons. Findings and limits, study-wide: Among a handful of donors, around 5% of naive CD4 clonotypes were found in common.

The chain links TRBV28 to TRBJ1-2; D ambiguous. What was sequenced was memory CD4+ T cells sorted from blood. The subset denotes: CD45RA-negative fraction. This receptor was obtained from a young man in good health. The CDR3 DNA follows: TGTGCCAGCAGGGATAGTAGTAGGTTGTGGGGCTACACCTTC. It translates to CASRDSSRLWGYTF.